These 15 T cell receptor beta chains were all obtained from the same sample, sequenced in a study of OX40 agonist ivuxolimab in advanced cancers. Library generation was performed with the immunoSEQ multiplex PCR assay. The table comes from immuneACCESS by way of TCRdb, which keeps in-frame sequences with V and J called. Part of the clones is missing from these tables; in studies checked, under half for an unresolved V gene and the rest for unknown reasons. Within this sample are some 8,000 clones, with about 90% of them counted one time only. The ten largest clones take up just under 30% of the sample. Sample: CD4+ or CD8+ T cells sorted from blood, taken in a trial of the OX40 agonist ivuxolimab. These receptor sequences come from an adult with an advanced solid tumor such as melanoma, head and neck, liver or kidney cancer.

CDR3 sequence reads: CASSQREDVLFQETQYF. CDR3 nucleotide sequence: TGTGCCAGCAGCCAAAGAGAGGACGTCTTGTTCCAAGAGACCCAGTACTTC. The chain couples TRBV11-1 to TRBJ2-5; D remains unclear. Germline CDR1 reads SGHAT; CDR2 reads FQDESV (reference sequence). This CDR3 has 17 amino acids. Trimming cost V 5 bases and J 1 base, with 20 bases left between them.

The sample holds one count of this clone. The V call is TRBV19, the J call TRBJ2-7, with D maybe TRBD2 (7 bases). V lost 5 bases to trimming and J lost 4 bases, with 15 bases between them. CDR1 LNHDA and CDR2 SQIVND come from the germline V gene (reference sequence). This CDR3 is 14 amino acids long. CDR3 sequence reads: CASSPRRGLYEQYF. The DNA of the CDR3 is TGTGCCAGTAGTCCTAGGCGGGGGCTGTACGAGCAGTACTTC.

The rearrangement uses TRBV7-8 and TRBJ2-2, with unresolved D. CDR3 length: 13 residues. CDR1 and CDR2 from the germline V gene are SGHVS and FQNEAQ. V dropped 7 bases and J dropped 4 bases, with 10 bases sitting between them. CDR3 bases: TGTGCCAGCATCTCCCCACTCACCGGGGAGCTGTTTTTT. It encodes CASISPLTGELFF.

The chain uses TRBV5-6 and TRBJ2-2; a weak D match, TRBD1 (6 bases). V shed 6 bases and J shed 4 bases, with 16 bases lying between them. CDR3 length equals 15 residues. The germline CDR1 and CDR2 sequences are SGHDT and YYEEEE. The CDR3 DNA sequence: TGTGCCAGCACCGAAACCTGGGGGCTCACCGGGGAGCTGTTTTTT. This gives the protein CASTETWGLTGELFF.

V and J are TRBV11-2 and TRBJ1-1; the D is unclear. This CDR3 has 14 amino acids. The V end lost 2 bases, the J end lost 0 bases, and 7 bases lay between the germline ends. Germline CDR1 is SGHAT and CDR2 is FQNNGV. The CDR3 nucleotides are TGTGCCAGCAGCTTATTGGGGTTGAACACTGAAGCTTTCTTT. Amino acid sequence: CASSLLGLNTEAFF.

V and J are TRBV30 and TRBJ1-1, with D maybe TRBD1 (5 bases). CDR1 is GTSNPN, CDR2 SVGIG, per germline (reference sequence). The CDR3 is 13 residues long. V lost 2 bases to trimming and J lost 1 base, with 8 bases between them. The CDR3 spells CAWSWQGNTEAFF. CDR3 bases: TGTGCCTGGAGTTGGCAGGGGAACACTGAAGCTTTCTTT.

The table lists this clone with a count of one. The chain carries TRBV6-1 and TRBJ2-3, with TRBD1 identical over 7 bases. Germline trimming cut 1 base from V and 1 base from J; bases unmatched to any gene: 5. The CDR3 covers 16 residues. Germline V gives CDR1 MNHNS, CDR2 SASEGT. The CDR3 sequence is CASSEGQGWRTDTQYF. DNA for the CDR3: TGTGCCAGCAGTGAAGGACAGGGATGGCGCACAGATACGCAGTATTTT.

J is TRBJ2-1 and V is TRBV19, with TRBD1 as a possible D gene (6 bases). Between the trimmed V and J ends, which lost 2 bases and 6 bases, there was a span of 8 bases. Germline V gene data show CDR1 as LNHDA and CDR2 as SQIVND (reference sequence). The CDR3 covers 13 residues. CDR3 DNA sequence: TGTGCCAGTAGTATATTAGGGGGCAATGAGCAGTTCTTC. Translating it yields CASSILGGNEQFF.

This clone was counted only a few times. The chain has TRBV4-1 and TRBJ2-7; 8 nucleotides agree with TRBD2. The junction had 3 bases not matched to a gene; V was cut back by 3 bases and J by 2 bases. The CDR3 sequence is 14 residues long. Germline V CDR1 and CDR2: MGHRA, YSYEKL. In DNA form, the CDR3 reads TGCGCCAGCAGCCAGCTAGCGGGCACCTACGAGCAGTACTTC. This codes for CASSQLAGTYEQYF.

This chain uses TRBV28 with TRBJ1-1; TRBD1 might be the D (5 bases). There are 14 residues in the CDR3. The ends were cut back, 4 bases at V and 2 bases at J, with 11 bases in the middle. Germline V gives CDR1 MDHEN, CDR2 SYDVKM. Here the CDR3 reads CASSWEGTNTEAFF. CDR3 DNA sequence: TGTGCCAGCAGTTGGGAAGGGACCAACACTGAAGCTTTCTTT.

The rearrangement joins TRBV19 to TRBJ1-3; no firm D call. V gave up 5 bases and J gave up 0 bases, with 11 bases separating them. Per germline, CDR1 LNHDA and CDR2 SQIVND (reference sequence). This CDR3 comprises 15 residues. CDR3 DNA: TGTGCCAGTAGTGGCACTACCTACTCTGGAAACACCATATATTTT. Translated: CASSGTTYSGNTIYF.

This chain uses TRBV7-9 with TRBJ2-3; maybe TRBD2 (6 bases). V was clipped by 0 bases and J by 2 bases, with 9 bases between them. Germline loops: CDR1 SEHNR, CDR2 FQNEAQ (reference sequence). The CDR3 contains 15 residues. CDR3 sequence: CASSLAGGPTDTQYF. For the CDR3, the DNA is TGTGCCAGCAGCTTAGCGGGAGGTCCCACAGATACGCAGTATTTT.

The genes are TRBV6-5 and TRBJ2-3; 7 nucleotides align to TRBD2. This CDR3 is 14 amino acids long. Trimming took 6 bases from V and 6 from J; bases not matched to a gene: 9. The germline V gene encodes CDR1 MNHEY and CDR2 SVGAGI. CDR3 coding DNA: TGTGCCAGCAGCCCCAGGAGCGGGGCTGATACGCAGTATTTT. This gives the protein CASSPRSGADTQYF.

This chain links TRBV19 with TRBJ2-2; no definite D call. The CDR3 runs to 12 residues. V lost 7 bases to trimming and J lost 7 bases, with 10 bases between them. CDR1 is LNHDA, CDR2 SQIVND, per germline (reference sequence). CDR3 protein: CASIAVGGELFF. Here the CDR3 DNA reads TGTGCCAGTATAGCAGTCGGCGGGGAGCTGTTTTTT.

In DNA, the CDR3 is TGTGCTAGTGGTCCCAGACCCGAGACCCAGTACTTC. This sequence encodes CASGPRPETQYF. The chain has TRBV12-5 and TRBJ2-5; D is undetermined. The germline V and J ends were trimmed by 5 bases and 5 bases, with 9 bases remaining between them. Germline loops: CDR1 LGHNT, CDR2 FRNRAP. The CDR3 loop spans 12 amino acids. Filled out from reference TRBV12-5 and TRBJ2-5, the complete variable domain reads DARVTQTPRHKVTEMGQEVTMRCQPILGHNTVFWYRQTMMQGLELLAYFRNRAPLDDSGMPKDRFSAEMPDATLATLKIQPSEPRDSAVYFCASGPRPETQYFGPGTRLLVL.